This entry lists 23 T cell receptor beta chains sequenced from one sample in a study of early T cells in non-severe SARS-CoV-2 infection. TCRdb independently ran MiXCR on the 5' RACE reads; one entry per CDR3 protein. The sample consists of tens of thousands of distinct CDR3 sequences, around an eighth of them appearing once. The sequenced sample was whole blood, obtained at baseline. The source is an adult who was a healthcare worker with PCR-confirmed SARS-CoV-2 infection or an uninfected control (not recorded which).

The chain recombines TRBV12-3 or TRBV12-4 with TRBJ1-1, with unresolved D. The V end lost 7 bases, the J end lost 5 bases, and 11 bases lay between the germline ends. CDR3 size: 12 residues. DNA for the CDR3: TGTGCCAGCACCCTACCCAATACTGAAGCTTTCTTT. This translates into CASTLPNTEAFF.

This clonotype was seen at least ten times. The CDR3, as DNA: TGTGCCAGCAGGCCGGGACAGAGCCTTTCAACTAATGAAAAACTGTTTTTT. Protein product: CASRPGQSLSTNEKLFF. The chain combines TRBV11-2 with TRBJ1-4; 7 bases match TRBD1. V was pared by 6 bases and J by 0 bases, with 10 bases of the junction left unmatched. Germline V gene data show CDR1 as SGHAT and CDR2 as FQNNGV. This CDR3 comprises 17 residues.

The DNA for the CDR3 is TGTGCCAGTAGGGGGGACAGGGCAAATCAGCCCCAGCATTTT. Residues: CASRGDRANQPQHF. The chain joins TRBV19 to TRBJ1-5, with 9 bases fitting TRBD1. The length of the CDR3 is 14 residues. The V and J ends lost 6 bases and 4 bases, in that order; junction bases with no gene match: 4. CDR1 is LNHDA, CDR2 SQIVND, per germline (reference sequence).

This clonotype occurred many times. This chain connects TRBV20-1 to TRBJ1-1, with D uncertain. This CDR3 spans 13 amino acids. The germline gives CDR1 DFQATT, CDR2 SNEGSKA (reference sequence). V was clipped by 2 bases and J by 2 bases, with 9 bases between them. DNA of the CDR3: TGCAGTGCTAGAAGCGGGGTTAACACTGAAGCTTTCTTT. Protein: CSARSGVNTEAFF.

The chain employs TRBV7-9 and TRBJ2-7; 7 bases line up with TRBD1. Germline V gene lookup returns CDR1 SEHNR and CDR2 FQNEAQ (reference sequence). The ends lost 4 bases at V and 3 bases at J; junction bases unmatched: 9. CDR3 length equals 15 residues. Written as DNA, the CDR3 is TGTGCCAGCAGCTCGGATTGGACAGGCATCTACGAGCAGTACTTC. Its translation is CASSSDWTGIYEQYF.

The CDR3 protein is CASRQGANTGELFF. CDR3 DNA: TGTGCCAGTAGACAGGGAGCGAACACCGGGGAGCTGTTTTTT. V usage is TRBV19 and J usage is TRBJ2-2; tentative D call: TRBD1 (6 bases). The CDR3 sequence is 14 residues long. V was clipped by 6 bases and J by 0 bases, with 8 bases between them. Germline values: CDR1 LNHDA, CDR2 SQIVND (reference sequence). The full variable domain, rest sourced from reference TRBV19 and TRBJ2-2, is DGGITQSPKYLFRKEGQNVTLSCEQNLNHDAMYWYRQDPGQGLRLIYYSQIVNDFQKGDIAEGYSVSREKKESFPLTVTSAQKNPTAFYLCASRQGANTGELFFGEGSRLTVL.

V is TRBV24-1 and J is TRBJ2-2; D ambiguous. V lost 2 bases to trimming and J lost 5 bases, with 14 bases between them. CDR3 length: 16 amino acids. Germline V gives CDR1 KGHDR, CDR2 SFDVKD. CDR3 residues: CATSDSRGYETGELFF. The CDR3 nucleotides read TGTGCCACCAGTGATTCGCGAGGTTATGAAACCGGGGAGCTGTTTTTT.

This clonotype was counted between two and nine times. The rearrangement links TRBV11-2 to TRBJ2-1, with 10 positions matching TRBD2. Germline CDR1 SGHAT, CDR2 FQNNGV. The CDR3 length is 15 residues. The ends lost 5 bases at V and 9 bases at J; junction bases unmatched: 10. CDR3 in amino acids: CASSPTGTSDPEQFF. CDR3 DNA sequence: TGTGCCAGCAGCCCAACCGGGACTAGCGACCCTGAGCAGTTCTTC.

J is TRBJ2-1 and V is TRBV11-2, with D maybe TRBD2 (6 bases). The CDR3 is made up of 19 amino acids. Germline values: CDR1 SGHAT, CDR2 FQNNGV. V was pared by 4 bases and J by 0 bases, with 22 bases between. The CDR3 bases are TGTGCCAGCAGCTCTTTGACTAGGAGGGGACGAGACTCCTACAATGAGCAGTTCTTC. Translating gives CASSSLTRRGRDSYNEQFF.

Only a few counts were recorded for this clonotype. The V call is TRBV6-2 or TRBV6-3, the J call TRBJ2-7; D is ambiguous. V shed 8 bases and J shed 6 bases, with 11 bases lying between them. This CDR3 contains 11 residues. Germline assignment: CDR1 MNHEY and CDR2 SVGEGT. The CDR3 DNA reads as TGTGCCAGCCTCAAGGGCAGCGAGCAGTACTTC. Residues: CASLKGSEQYF.

This clonotype has ten or more counts. The V and J genes are TRBV12-3 or TRBV12-4 and TRBJ2-7; D is unclear. This CDR3 contains 12 residues. Trimming pared 6 bases from V and 0 bases from J, leaving 6 bases between. The CDR3 sequence: CASSGFSYEQYF. In DNA form, the CDR3 reads TGTGCCAGCAGCGGCTTCTCCTACGAGCAGTACTTC.

The CDR3 region has the DNA TGTGCCAGCAGAGATAACTACAATGAGCAGTTCTTC. Protein product: CASRDNYNEQFF. The chain joins TRBV6-2 or TRBV6-3 to TRBJ2-1; D gene unclear. The germline gives CDR1 MNHEY, CDR2 SVGEGT. The CDR3 runs 12 residues. V shed 6 bases and J shed 3 bases, with 6 bases lying between them.

The chain is built from TRBV7-2 and TRBJ2-1, with TRBD1 matching 9 bases. The V segment lost 5 bases and the J segment 5 bases; nucleotides outside the gene matches: 7. Germline loops: CDR1 SGHTA, CDR2 FQGNSA. The CDR3 runs 15 residues. CDR3 region: CASSPRDRADNEQFF. The CDR3 coding sequence is TGTGCCAGCAGCCCCCGGGACAGGGCCGACAATGAGCAGTTCTTC.

This clonotype has at least ten counts. The V gene is TRBV11-2, the J gene TRBJ2-1, with 12 bases fitting TRBD2. This CDR3 spans 15 amino acids. Losses at the gene ends were 5 bases for V and 10 bases for J; bases not matched to a gene: 9. Germline CDR1 is SGHAT and CDR2 is FQNNGV. CDR3 in amino acids: CASSATSGRTQEQFF. In DNA, the CDR3 is TGTGCCAGCAGCGCAACTAGCGGGAGGACCCAAGAGCAGTTCTTC.

The rearrangement uses TRBV29-1 and TRBJ2-7; D gene ambiguous. The CDR3 loop spans 12 amino acids. In germline, CDR1 is SQVTM, CDR2 ANQGSEA. V was clipped by 4 bases and J by 1 base, with 8 bases between them. The chain's CDR3 is CSVAGRSYEQYF. CDR3 in DNA: TGCAGCGTTGCGGGTAGGTCCTACGAGCAGTACTTC.

Ten or more counts support this clonotype. V is TRBV10-1 and J is TRBJ2-1; D gene unclear. This CDR3 has 13 residues. Trimming took off 0 bases at V and 3 bases at J, with 3 bases between the two ends. CDR1 and CDR2 (germline): WNHNN, SYGVQD (reference sequence). DNA of the CDR3: TGCGCCAGCAGTGAGTCCGACTACAATGAGCAGTTCTTC. Residues: CASSESDYNEQFF.

The chain recombines TRBV7-9 with TRBJ1-2, with TRBD1 identical over 8 bases. CDR1 is SEHNR, CDR2 FQNEAQ, per germline (reference sequence). V shed 5 bases, J shed 4 bases, and the junction held 6 bases outside the gene matches. The CDR3 length is 14 residues. The CDR3 DNA reads as TGTGCCAGCAGCGAGGGACAGGTCACCTATGGCTACACCTTC. Protein: CASSEGQVTYGYTF.

This clonotype has ten or more counts. The chain recombines TRBV7-9 with TRBJ2-3; tentative D call: TRBD1 (6 bases). Per the germline V gene, CDR1 is SEHNR and CDR2 is FQNEAQ (reference sequence). This CDR3 spans 13 amino acids. V was pared by 3 bases and J by 3 bases, with 7 bases between. The CDR3 bases are TGTGCCAGCAGCTTCGGACAGACAGATACGCAGTATTTT. Translation: CASSFGQTDTQYF.

This clonotype has at least ten counts. The chain couples TRBV11-2 to TRBJ2-5; D uncertain. The V end lost 3 bases, the J end lost 2 bases, and 4 bases lay between the germline ends. The CDR3 contains 12 residues. Germline CDR1 SGHAT, CDR2 FQNNGV. The CDR3 region has the DNA TGTGCCAGCAGCTTCCTACAAGAGACCCAGTACTTC. Encoded protein: CASSFLQETQYF.

This clonotype was counted only a few times. This sequence joins TRBV7-2 and TRBJ1-5; a possible D gene is TRBD1 (6 bases). The germline V gene has CDR1 SGHTA and CDR2 FQGNSA. Trimming took 6 bases from V and 2 from J, leaving 11 bases between them. The CDR3 spans 14 residues. CDR3 nucleotide sequence: TGTGCCAGCAGTTACAGGGAGGGCAATCAGCCCCAGCATTTT. Residues: CASSYREGNQPQHF.

This clonotype appeared many times. The genes are TRBV14 and TRBJ1-2, with 8 positions matching TRBD1. Germline V gene lookup returns CDR1 SGHDN and CDR2 FVKESK. The V segment lost 5 bases and the J segment 6 bases; nucleotides outside the gene matches: 8. This CDR3 has 14 residues. DNA for the CDR3: TGTGCCAGCAGCGTTACCGGGACAGGAGATGGCTACACCTTC. Its protein product is CASSVTGTGDGYTF.

In this sample, this clonotype turned up a few times. This chain uses TRBV11-2 with TRBJ1-4; D is unclear. The V gene's germline CDR1 is SGHAT and CDR2 FQNNGV. Between the trimmed V and J ends, which lost 0 bases and 5 bases, there was a span of 7 bases. This CDR3 has 14 residues. The CDR3 sequence is CASSLDRTNEKLFF. In DNA, the CDR3 is TGTGCCAGCAGCTTAGACAGAACGAATGAAAAACTGTTTTTT.

The chain couples TRBV7-2 to TRBJ2-7; D gene uncertain. Germline loops: CDR1 SGHTA, CDR2 FQGNSA. The length of the CDR3 is 16 residues. Trimming shortened V by 1 base and J by 2 bases, and 15 bases separated the two germline ends. CDR3 region: CASSLGSVDTTYEQYF. CDR3 nucleotides: TGTGCCAGCAGCTTAGGGTCAGTAGATACAACCTACGAGCAGTACTTC.